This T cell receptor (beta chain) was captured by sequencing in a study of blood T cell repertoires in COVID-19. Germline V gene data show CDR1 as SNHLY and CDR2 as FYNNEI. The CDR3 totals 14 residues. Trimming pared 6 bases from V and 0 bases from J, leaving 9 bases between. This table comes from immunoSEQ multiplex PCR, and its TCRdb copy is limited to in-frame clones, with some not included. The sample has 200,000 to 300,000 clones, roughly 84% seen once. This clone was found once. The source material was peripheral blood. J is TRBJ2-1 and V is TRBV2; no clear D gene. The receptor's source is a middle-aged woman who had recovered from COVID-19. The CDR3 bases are TGTGCCAGCAGAGTAGAGAGCTCCTACAATGAGCAGTTCTTC. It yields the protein CASRVESSYNEQFF.